This T cell receptor gamma chain was obtained from a study of Vδ1+ human thymocytes. Turning to this clone: The antigen remains undetermined.

Sequences come from RNA converted to cDNA by reverse transcription. The CDR3 regions were amplified by multiplex PCR from V-gene primers to a constant-region primer. TCRdb reanalysed the multiplex PCR reads with CATT. This table has 25,000 to 35,000 gamma-chain clones, around 20% appearing once. Trimming removed 3 bases from V and 0 bases from J; junction bases left unmatched: 4. Germline V gene sequence: CDR1 EGSTGY, CDR2 YDSYTSSV. This CDR3 is 15 amino acids long. Broader study findings: Thymic delta-chain repertoires held around 20% Vdelta2 sequences and few Vdelta3, despite high sort purity. Thymic TRG and TRD repertoires appeared highly polyclonal.

The chain has TRGV4 and TRGJP2. Sequenced: Vdelta1+ gamma-delta thymocytes from the thymus. The sample's subset: FACS-sorted CD3+ TCRalphabeta- TCRVdelta1+ TCRVdelta2- thymocytes. The TCR was taken from a boy under two years old who had congenital heart surgery. The chain's CDR3 is CATWDSYSSDWIKTF. DNA for the CDR3: TGTGCCACCTGGGATTCGTATAGTAGTGATTGGATCAAGACGTTT.